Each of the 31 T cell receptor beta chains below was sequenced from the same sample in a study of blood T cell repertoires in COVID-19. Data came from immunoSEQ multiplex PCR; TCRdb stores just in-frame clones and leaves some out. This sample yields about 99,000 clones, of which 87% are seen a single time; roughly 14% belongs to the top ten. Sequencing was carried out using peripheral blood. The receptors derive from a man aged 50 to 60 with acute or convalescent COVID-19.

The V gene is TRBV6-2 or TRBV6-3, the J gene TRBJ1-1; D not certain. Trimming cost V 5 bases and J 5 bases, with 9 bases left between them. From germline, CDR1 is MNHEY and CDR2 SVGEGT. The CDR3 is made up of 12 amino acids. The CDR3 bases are TGTGCCAGCAGTCGTCGGAGAACTGAAGCTTTCTTT. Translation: CASSRRRTEAFF.

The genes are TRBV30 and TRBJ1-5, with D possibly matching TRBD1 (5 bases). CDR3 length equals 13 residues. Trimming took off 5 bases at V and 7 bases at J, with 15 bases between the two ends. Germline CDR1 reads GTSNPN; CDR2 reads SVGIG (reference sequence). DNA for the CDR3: TGTGCCTGGGGGGCAGGGTCAAGACAGCCCCAGCATTTT. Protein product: CAWGAGSRQPQHF. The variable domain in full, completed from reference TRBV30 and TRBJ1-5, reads SQTIHQWPATLVQPVGSPLSLECTVEGTSNPNLYWYRQAAGRGLQLLFYSVGIGQISSEVPQNLSASRPQDRQFILSSKKLLLSDSGFYLCAWGAGSRQPQHFGDGTRLSIL.

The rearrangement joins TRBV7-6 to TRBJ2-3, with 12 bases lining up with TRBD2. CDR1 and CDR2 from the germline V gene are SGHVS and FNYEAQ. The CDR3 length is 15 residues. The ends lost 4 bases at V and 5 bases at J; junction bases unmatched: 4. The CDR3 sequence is CASSSLAGGEDTQYF. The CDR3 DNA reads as TGTGCCAGCAGCTCACTAGCGGGAGGTGAAGATACGCAGTATTTT.

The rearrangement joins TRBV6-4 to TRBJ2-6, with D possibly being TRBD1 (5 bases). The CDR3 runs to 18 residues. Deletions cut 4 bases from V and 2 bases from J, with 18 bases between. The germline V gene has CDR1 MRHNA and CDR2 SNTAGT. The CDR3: CASSVGSGPRPGANVLTF. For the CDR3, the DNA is TGTGCCAGCAGTGTGGGATCAGGGCCTCGACCTGGGGCCAACGTCCTGACTTTC.

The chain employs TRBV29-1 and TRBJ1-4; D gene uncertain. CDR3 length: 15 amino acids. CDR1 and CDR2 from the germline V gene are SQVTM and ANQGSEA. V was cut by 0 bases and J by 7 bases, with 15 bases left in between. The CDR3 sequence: CSVEDTMGGLEKLFF. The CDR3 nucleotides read TGCAGCGTTGAAGATACGATGGGAGGCCTTGAAAAACTGTTTTTT.

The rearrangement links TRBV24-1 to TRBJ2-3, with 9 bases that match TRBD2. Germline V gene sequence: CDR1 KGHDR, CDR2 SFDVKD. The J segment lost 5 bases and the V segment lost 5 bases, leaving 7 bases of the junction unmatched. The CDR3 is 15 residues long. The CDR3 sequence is CATSGGRALGDTQYF. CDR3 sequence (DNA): TGTGCCACCAGTGGCGGGAGGGCCCTCGGAGATACGCAGTATTTT.

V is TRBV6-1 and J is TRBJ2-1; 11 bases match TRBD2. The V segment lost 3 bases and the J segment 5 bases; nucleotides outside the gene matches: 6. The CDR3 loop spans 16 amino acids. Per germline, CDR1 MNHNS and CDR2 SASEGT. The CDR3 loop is CASSDLLAGDNNEQFF. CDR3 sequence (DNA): TGTGCCAGCAGTGACCTACTAGCGGGAGATAACAATGAGCAGTTCTTC.

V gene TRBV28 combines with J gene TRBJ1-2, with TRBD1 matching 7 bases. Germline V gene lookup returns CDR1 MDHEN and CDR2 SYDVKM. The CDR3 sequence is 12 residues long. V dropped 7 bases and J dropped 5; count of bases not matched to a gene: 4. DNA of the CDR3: TGTGCCAGCATATCGGGACAGTATGGCTACACCTTC. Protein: CASISGQYGYTF.

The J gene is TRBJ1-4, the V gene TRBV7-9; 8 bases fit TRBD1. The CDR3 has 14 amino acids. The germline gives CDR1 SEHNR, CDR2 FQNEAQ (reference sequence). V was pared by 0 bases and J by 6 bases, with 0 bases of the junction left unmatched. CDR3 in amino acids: CASSLAGQDEKLFF. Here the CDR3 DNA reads TGTGCCAGCAGCTTAGCGGGACAGGATGAAAAACTGTTTTTT.

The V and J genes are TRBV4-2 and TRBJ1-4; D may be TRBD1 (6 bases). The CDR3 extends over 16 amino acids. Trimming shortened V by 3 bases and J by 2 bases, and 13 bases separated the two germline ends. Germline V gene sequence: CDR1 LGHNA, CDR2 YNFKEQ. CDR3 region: CASSQSTGTTNEKLFF. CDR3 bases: TGTGCCAGCAGCCAGTCTACAGGGACCACTAATGAAAAACTGTTTTTT.

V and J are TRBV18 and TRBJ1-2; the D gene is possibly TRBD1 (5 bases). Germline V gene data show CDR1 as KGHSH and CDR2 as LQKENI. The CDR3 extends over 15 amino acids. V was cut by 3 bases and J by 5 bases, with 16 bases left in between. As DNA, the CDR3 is TGTGCCAGCTCACCCCCGGGGCGGGGAGAATATGGCTACACCTTC. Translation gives CASSPPGRGEYGYTF.

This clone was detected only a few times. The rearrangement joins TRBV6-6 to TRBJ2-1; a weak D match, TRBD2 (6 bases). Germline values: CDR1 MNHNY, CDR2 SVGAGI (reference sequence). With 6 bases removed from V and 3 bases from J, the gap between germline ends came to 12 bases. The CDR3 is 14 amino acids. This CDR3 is CASSRRDGYNEQFF. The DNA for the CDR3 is TGTGCCAGCAGCCGGAGGGACGGCTACAATGAGCAGTTCTTC.

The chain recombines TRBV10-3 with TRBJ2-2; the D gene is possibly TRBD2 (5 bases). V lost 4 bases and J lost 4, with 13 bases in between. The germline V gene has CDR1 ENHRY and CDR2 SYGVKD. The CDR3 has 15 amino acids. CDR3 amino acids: CAISAGLRSTGELFF. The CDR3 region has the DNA TGTGCCATCAGTGCCGGACTTCGTAGCACCGGGGAGCTGTTTTTT.

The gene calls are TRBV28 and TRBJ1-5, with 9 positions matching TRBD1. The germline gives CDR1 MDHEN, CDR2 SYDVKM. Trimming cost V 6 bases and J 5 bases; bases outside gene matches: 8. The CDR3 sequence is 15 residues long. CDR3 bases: TGTGCCAGCAGGCCGGGACAGGGTTTTTATCAGCCCCAGCATTTT. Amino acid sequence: CASRPGQGFYQPQHF.

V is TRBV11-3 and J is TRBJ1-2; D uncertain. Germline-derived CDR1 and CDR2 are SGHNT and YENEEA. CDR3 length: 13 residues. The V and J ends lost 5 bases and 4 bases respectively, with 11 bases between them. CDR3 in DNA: TGTGCCAGCAGCCCCCGGGGTGCCTATGGCTACACCTTC. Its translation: CASSPRGAYGYTF.

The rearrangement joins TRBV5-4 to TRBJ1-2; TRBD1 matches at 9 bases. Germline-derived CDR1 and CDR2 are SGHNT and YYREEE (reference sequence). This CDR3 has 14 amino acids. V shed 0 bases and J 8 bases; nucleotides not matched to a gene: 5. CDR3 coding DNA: TGTGCCAGCAGCTTGGTTGGACAGGGGCGCGGCTACACCTTC. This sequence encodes CASSLVGQGRGYTF.

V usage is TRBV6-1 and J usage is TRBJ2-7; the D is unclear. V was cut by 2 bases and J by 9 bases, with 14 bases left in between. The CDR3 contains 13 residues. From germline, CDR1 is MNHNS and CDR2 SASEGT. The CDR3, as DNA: TGTGCCAGCAGTGAACCGCCGATCGGTGGGCAGTACTTC. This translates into CASSEPPIGGQYF.

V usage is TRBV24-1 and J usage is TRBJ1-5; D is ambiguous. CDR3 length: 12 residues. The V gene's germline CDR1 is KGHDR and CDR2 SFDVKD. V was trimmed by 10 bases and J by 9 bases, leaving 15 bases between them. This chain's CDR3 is CATSTSGRPQHF. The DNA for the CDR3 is TGTGCCACTAGTACTTCCGGTCGGCCCCAGCATTTT.

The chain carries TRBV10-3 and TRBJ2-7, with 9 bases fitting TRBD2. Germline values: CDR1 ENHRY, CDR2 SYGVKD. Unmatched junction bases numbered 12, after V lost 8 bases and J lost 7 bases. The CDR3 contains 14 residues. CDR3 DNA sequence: TGTGCCATCGGGGCGGGTAGCGGGAGAAGTGAGCAGTACTTC. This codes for CAIGAGSGRSEQYF.

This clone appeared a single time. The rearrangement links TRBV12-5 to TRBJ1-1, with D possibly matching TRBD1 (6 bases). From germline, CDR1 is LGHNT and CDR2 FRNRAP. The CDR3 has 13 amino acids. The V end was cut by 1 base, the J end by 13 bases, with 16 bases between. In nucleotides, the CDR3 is TGTGCTAGTGGTTTGGGGGGGACAAGATCGCATTTCTTT. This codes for CASGLGGTRSHFF.

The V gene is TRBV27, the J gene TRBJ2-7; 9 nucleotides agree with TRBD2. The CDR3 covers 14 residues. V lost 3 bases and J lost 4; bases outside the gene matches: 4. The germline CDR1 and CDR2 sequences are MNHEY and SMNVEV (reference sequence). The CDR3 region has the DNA TGTGCCAGCAGTTTGGCGGGAGGGGTTTACGAGCAGTACTTC. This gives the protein CASSLAGGVYEQYF.

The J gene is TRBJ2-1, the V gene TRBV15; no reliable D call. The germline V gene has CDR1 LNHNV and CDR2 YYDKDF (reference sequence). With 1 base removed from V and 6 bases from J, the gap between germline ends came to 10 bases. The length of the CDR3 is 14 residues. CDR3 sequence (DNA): TGTGCCACCAGCAGAGCTGGGCAGGCCAATGAGCAGTTCTTC. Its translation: CATSRAGQANEQFF.

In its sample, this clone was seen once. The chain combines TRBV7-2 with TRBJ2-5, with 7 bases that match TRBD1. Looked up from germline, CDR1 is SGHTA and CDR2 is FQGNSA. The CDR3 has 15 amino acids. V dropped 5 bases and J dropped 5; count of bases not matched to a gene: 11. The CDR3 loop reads CASSQSGQTAETQYF. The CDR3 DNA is TGTGCCAGCAGCCAGTCGGGACAGACGGCGGAGACCCAGTACTTC.

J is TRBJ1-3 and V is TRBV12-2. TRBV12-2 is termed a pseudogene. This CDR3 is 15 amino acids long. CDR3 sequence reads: CASRLFGFSGNTIYF. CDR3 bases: TGTGCAAGTCGCTTGTTCGGGTTCTCTGGAAACACCATATATTTT.

The CDR3 loop is CASSLGGLSSYNEQFF. DNA for the CDR3: TGCGCCAGCAGCTTGGGAGGGTTGAGCTCCTACAATGAGCAGTTCTTC. This chain connects TRBV5-1 to TRBJ2-1, with TRBD2 as a possible D gene (5 bases). V was pared by 0 bases and J by 0 bases, with 10 bases between. CDR1 is SGHRS, CDR2 YFSETQ, per germline. The CDR3 spans 16 residues.

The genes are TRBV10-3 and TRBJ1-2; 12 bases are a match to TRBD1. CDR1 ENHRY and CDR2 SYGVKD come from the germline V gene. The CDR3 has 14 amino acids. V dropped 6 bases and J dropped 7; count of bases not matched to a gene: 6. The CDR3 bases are TGTGCCATCAGGGGACAGGGGGCTACGGGTGGCTACACCTTC. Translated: CAIRGQGATGGYTF.

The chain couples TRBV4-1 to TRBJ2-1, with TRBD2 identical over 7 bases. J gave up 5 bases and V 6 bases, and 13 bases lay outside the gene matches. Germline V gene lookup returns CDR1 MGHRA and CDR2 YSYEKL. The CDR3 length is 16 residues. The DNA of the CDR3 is TGCGCCAGCAGACCTATTGTGGGAGGGTTGAACAATGAGCAGTTCTTC. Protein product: CASRPIVGGLNNEQFF.

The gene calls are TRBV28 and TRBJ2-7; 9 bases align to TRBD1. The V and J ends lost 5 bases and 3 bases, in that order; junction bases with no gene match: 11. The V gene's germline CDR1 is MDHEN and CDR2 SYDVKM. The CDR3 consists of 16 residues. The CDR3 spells CASSPPGQGLIYEQYF. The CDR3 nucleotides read TGTGCCAGCAGTCCGCCGGGACAGGGTTTGATCTACGAGCAGTACTTC.

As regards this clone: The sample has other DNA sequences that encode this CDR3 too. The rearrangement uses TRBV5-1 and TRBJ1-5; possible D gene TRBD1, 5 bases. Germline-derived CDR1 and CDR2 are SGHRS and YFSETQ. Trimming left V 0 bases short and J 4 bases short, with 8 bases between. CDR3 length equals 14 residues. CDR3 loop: CASSLEAGNQPQHF. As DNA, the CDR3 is TGCGCCAGCAGCTTGGAGGCAGGGAATCAGCCCCAGCATTTT.

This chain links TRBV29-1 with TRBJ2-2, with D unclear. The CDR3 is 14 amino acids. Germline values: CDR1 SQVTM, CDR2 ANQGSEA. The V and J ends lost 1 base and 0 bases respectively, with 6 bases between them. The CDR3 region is CSVEGQTNTGELFF. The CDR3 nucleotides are TGCAGCGTTGAAGGGCAGACGAACACCGGGGAGCTGTTTTTT.

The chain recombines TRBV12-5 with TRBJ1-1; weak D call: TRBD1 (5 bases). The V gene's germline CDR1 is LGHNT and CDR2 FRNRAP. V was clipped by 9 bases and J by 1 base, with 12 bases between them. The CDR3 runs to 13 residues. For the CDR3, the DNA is TGTGCTAGCGGTGGGACTTCGAACACTGAAGCTTTCTTT. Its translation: CASGGTSNTEAFF.